This T cell receptor (beta chain) stems from a study of T cells in Graves' hyperthyroidism and ophthalmopathy (dated by TCRdb to about 2019). In the study overall: Peripheral blood samples were taken at the time of initial diagnosis, prior to any treatment. To identify TCR V-J signatures that set the groups apart, the researchers used a discovery cohort of about a hundred patients, made up of roughly 40 with Graves' ophthalmopathy and 57 with stable Graves' hyperthyroidism. TCR Vbeta CDR3 sequencing of approximately 140 peripheral blood samples (43 ophthalmopathy, roughly 72 hyperthyroidism and approximately 17 progressor patients) is reported in the paper. The study also compared thyroid tissue and blood T-cell repertoires from over 5 Graves' hyperthyroidism patients. For training and testing, the 100 or so patients in the discovery cohort were randomly divided in a 7:3 ratio. Once sampling was done, hyperthyroidism patients were given methimazole at a starting dose of 30 mg daily, whereas ophthalmopathy patients were given high-dose intravenous methylprednisolone. An independent validation cohort of around 20 hyperthyroidism patients and about 15 patients who later progressed to ophthalmopathy tested prospective prediction of ophthalmopathy.

The CDR3 has 16 amino acids, counting the end cysteine and phenylalanine. The sequence is cut down to CDR3 DNA, 48 bases in frame from base 1. Clipping removes 1 base from V and 1 base from J, with 4 as the unmatched junction base count. From a lookup of the germline V gene, CDR1 and CDR2 are MNHEY and SVGAGI. Ophthalmopathy patients had moderately to severely active disease, with a Clinical Activity Score of 3 or more, a NOSPECS grade of 4 or more, and a disease duration of less than 3 months. Patients with uncontrolled infections, other autoimmune diseases, pregnancy or lactation were excluded. Diagnoses were based on clinical symptoms, serum thyroxine and TRAb, thyroid ultrasound and orbital computed tomography. PBMCs were separated from 10 ml of fresh peripheral blood using Ficoll-Paque density gradient centrifugation. Total RNA was extracted with Trizol reagent, and quality was checked on an Agilent 2100 Bioanalyzer.

The table lists this clonotype with many counts. Its antigen remains unidentified. It has no much larger one-base neighbor in the sample; base qualities were not kept. Study-level results and caveats: During validation, the model predicted progression to ophthalmopathy a median of around 7 months ahead of onset, with approximately 70% sensitivity and 72.22% specificity. Sample size was not statistically predetermined, and blinding of investigators to group allocation was not performed. Most expanded thyroid clonotypes (frequency above 0.001) were also detected in blood, a finding suggesting that blood repertoires may reflect thyroid immune responses. Ophthalmopathy was separated from stable hyperthyroidism by a 13 V-J signature model, with approximately 89% sensitivity and 81% to 83% specificity obtained in cross-validation and 80%/75% obtained in testing.

The TCR beta CDR3 regions were amplified from RNA transcripts. A first-round RT-PCR of the TCR CDR3 used the HTBI primer set with the Qiagen OneStep RT-PCR kit. A second multiplex PCR round built the libraries, followed by size selection and purification. Sequencing of the libraries was done on an Illumina HiSeq2000 using paired-end 100 bp reads. The paper's processing steps were these. SOAPnuke was used to process the raw data, with reads discarded if the reads contained adapters or uncalled bases, had a mean Phred below 15, or lacked an exact constant-primer or identifier match. COPE v1.2.5 was used to merge high-quality paired reads, and clonotypes were defined as unique nucleotide sequences. MiTCR v1.1 was used to align the clonotypes against IMGT TRBV, TRBD and TRBJ reference segments. Only V-J combinations with frequency above 0.0001, covering approximately 99% of repertoires, were analysed. A TCS score was defined as the ratio of F50 (clonal expansion) to E x V (chaos), with BLOSUM62-based TCRdist applied between CDR3 peptides within each V-J. Welch's t-statistics and random forest reduced 514 V-J features to 13, which were used in a naive Bayes classifier (R e1071). In-frame beta chains were kept once TCRdb had trimmed the public reads at Q25 with fastp and called clones with MiXCR. Every CDR3 protein is listed once, alongside the most common genes and DNA of its rows. These V and J calls derive from TCRdb rather than the authors' analysis. This sample holds approximately 600,000 distinct CDR3 sequences; roughly 20% were observed only once. The ten biggest clones cover more than 30% of the sample.

The sequence links TRBV6-5 to TRBJ2-5, with TRBD1 identical over 9 junction bases. Sample: blood. This TCR came from a young man with Graves' ophthalmopathy. At the DNA level, the sequence is TGTGCCAGCAGTTACTGGGGACAGGGAACCCAAGAGACCCAGTACTTC. Its amino acids are CASSYWGQGTQETQYF.